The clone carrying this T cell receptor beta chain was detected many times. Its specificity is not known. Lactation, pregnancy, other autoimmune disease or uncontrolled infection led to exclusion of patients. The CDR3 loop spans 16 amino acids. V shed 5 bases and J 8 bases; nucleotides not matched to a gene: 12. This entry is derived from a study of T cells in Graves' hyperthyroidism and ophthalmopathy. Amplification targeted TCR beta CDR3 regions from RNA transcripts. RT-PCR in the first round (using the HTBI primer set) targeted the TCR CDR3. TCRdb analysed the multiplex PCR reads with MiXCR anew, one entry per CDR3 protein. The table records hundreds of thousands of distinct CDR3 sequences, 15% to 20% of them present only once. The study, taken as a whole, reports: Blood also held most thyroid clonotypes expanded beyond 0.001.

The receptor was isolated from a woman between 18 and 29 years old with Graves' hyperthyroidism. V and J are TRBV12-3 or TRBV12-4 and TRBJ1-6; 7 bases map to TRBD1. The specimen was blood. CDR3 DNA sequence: TGTGCCAGCAGTGGAAAGGGGACAGTAGGATATTCACCCCTCCACTTT. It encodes CASSGKGTVGYSPLHF.